The TCR beta chain under discussion was sequenced for a study of response to subunit inactivated influenza vaccine. The CDR3 spans 15 residues. Germline CDR1 DFQATT, CDR2 SNEGSKA (reference sequence). Trimming at V came to 0 bases and at J to 0 bases, leaving 5 bases not matched to a gene. TCRdb re-analysed the RT-PCR reads in MiXCR, keeping a single row per CDR3 protein. Of 700,000 to 800,000 distinct CDR3 sequences listed, 18% are singletons. Study-level results: The authors proposed limited new T cell recruitment per seasonal influenza vaccination.

This clonotype has just a few counts. The antigen is not known. This rearrangement joins TRBV20-1 to TRBJ2-7, with TRBD2 matching 7 bases. This material consisted of PBMCs from blood, taken 5 to 6 days after vaccination. The receptor was isolated from a man between 50 and 59 years old who received an inactivated influenza vaccine. CDR3 in amino acids: CSARDGRESSYEQYF. CDR3 bases: TGCAGTGCTAGAGATGGGCGGGAGAGCTCCTACGAGCAGTACTTC.